This TCR beta chain was profiled in a study of Graves' ophthalmopathy and Graves' hyperthyroidism. The table lists this clonotype with a count of one. Unmatched junction bases numbered 6, after V lost 5 bases and J lost 2 bases. In germline, CDR1 is SGHVS, CDR2 FQNEAQ. The CDR3 loop spans 15 amino acids. Researchers took RNA transcripts and amplified TCR beta CDR3 regions from them. The workflow started with a first-round RT-PCR run with HTBI primers and then moved on to a second-round multiplex PCR. Each CDR3 protein is one row after TCRdb ran MiXCR on the multiplex PCR reads. The top ten hold roughly an eighth of the sample, which has about 340,000 distinct CDR3 sequences, roughly a sixth seen once.

The receptor was derived from an adult man with Graves' ophthalmopathy. Sequenced material: peripheral blood. The rearrangement joins TRBV7-8 to TRBJ1-2, with 9 bases fitting TRBD1. CDR3 in DNA: TGTGCCAGCAGCCGAAACGGACAGGGGAACTATGGCTACACCTTC. Translated, it gives CASSRNGQGNYGYTF.